The entry below gives a single T cell receptor beta chain sequence along with its context. Which antigen it targets is not known. Base qualities are not provided; no much larger clone lies one nucleotide away. The cohort consisted of some 670 healthy bone marrow donors. At the time of sampling, every cohort member was nominally healthy, though immune exposures that went unrecorded were likely present. The donor tested CMV seronegative, placing the donor among the roughly 350 seronegative members of the cohort. Each donor provided a peripheral blood sample, and peripheral blood mononuclear cells were used for TCR beta sequencing. Genomic DNA was extracted from the blood cell samples with the Qiagen DNeasy Blood Extraction Kit. These data originate in a study of cytomegalovirus exposure and HLA in healthy donors (dated by TCRdb to between 2016 and 2019). Study-wide context: In an earlier analysis of 587 of the donors, roughly 300 Gb of sequence data and just under 120 million unique TCR beta sequences from roughly 190 million T cells were reported. An early release that covered about 600 HLA-typed donors contained about 290 gigabases of sequencing data and about 93 million unique TCR sequences. Of the approximately 400 genotyped donors, 81% were placed in the genetic ancestry cluster associated with self-reported Caucasian donors. The aim of the study was to test whether cataloging public T cell receptors could identify signatures of past pathogen exposure. Using immunosequencing, the study profiled T cell repertoires from fewer than 700 subjects and related those repertoires to cytomegalovirus serostatus. Besides the first cohort of hundreds of subjects, a separate validation cohort made up of over 100 different subjects was used. High-throughput TCR immunosequencing, statistical association of individual TCRs with disease status, and machine learning were combined to predict cytomegalovirus infection status. A later analysis re-examined previously published TCR beta repertoires from about 700 donors and added high-resolution HLA genotyping to investigate patterns of TCR occurrence. Rather than drawing on any new phenotypic data, the later analysis identified candidate immune exposures from TCR beta sequences and the way those sequences occurred across donors. In an earlier analysis of about 590 of the donors, high-throughput TCR beta sequencing was used to judge whether each TCR beta V gene segment behaved as functional or pseudogenic. Alongside the repertoire data, information on donor age, sex, ethnicity and CMV serostatus was compiled. A later genetic analysis took genome-wide SNP genotypes for about three fifths of the roughly 700 donors and used that subset as a discovery cohort. Every repertoire in the discovery cohort had been generated on one and the same sequencing platform. Class I and class II HLA loci were covered by the typing at four-digit resolution. The number of typed donors differed by locus: roughly 620-630 for A, B, C, DRB1 and DQB1; approximately 520 for DQA1; approximately 610 for DPA1; and roughly 450 for DPB1. Several DR-DQ haplotypes were handled as single units for association and clustering because linkage in the cohort was strong. On average, around 200,000 unique TCR beta nucleotide sequences were sequenced per donor among some 430 genotyped donors of the cohort, with about 17% of those sequences being non-productive.

Library preparation employed the immunoSEQ multiplex PCR assay. The multiplex PCR relied on a mix of 60 forward primers for TCR Vbeta segments and 13 reverse primers for TCR Jbeta segments. The CDR3 region of rearranged TCR beta genes was amplified from genomic DNA with a multiplex PCR assay. Amplified TCR beta libraries were sequenced as 87-base-pair reads on the Illumina HiSeq System. The authors' analysis ran thus. A later analysis counted about 76 million unique TCR beta chains across the 666 repertoires, and around 9.9 million of these chains were shared by at least two donors. A nearest-neighbor algorithm error-corrected the raw reads and collapsed the reads into unique sequences, merging closely related sequences to remove PCR and sequencing errors. To assign V, D and J gene segments, CDR3 sequences were aligned to IMGT reference sequences. For a sequence to be retained, a match of at least six nucleotides to both a V gene segment and a J gene segment was required. Rearrangements were called productive when the CDR3 lacked stop codons and stayed in frame with V and J; all others were non-productive. CDR3 was defined by IMGT convention, running from the second conserved V-encoded cysteine to the conserved J-encoded phenylalanine. Sequences without an unambiguous match to a single V gene segment were excluded from the earlier analysis of about 600 of the donors. In an earlier analysis of 587 of the donors, V segments were called functional above 56.7% productive rearrangements and were called segregating when the between-donor standard deviation exceeded 5%. A statistical classification framework was built for diagnosing cytomegalovirus status from the catalog of TCR beta chain sequences. V and J gene assignment, in a later analysis, came from comparing TCR nucleotide sequences with IMGT/GENE-DB human TR gene sequences. A later analysis assigned CDR3 sequences and most-parsimonious VDJ recombination scenarios with the TCRdist pipeline. In a later analysis, each TCR beta chain was defined by its CDR3 amino acid sequence together with its V-gene family, and reads without a unique V-gene family were excluded. As a way to deal with suspected cross-contamination and a sequencing artifact, a later analysis dropped 450 to 700 nucleotide sequences that were highly shared and had low generation probability. A later analysis calculated a clonal expansion index for each public chain from normalized within-repertoire ranks of inferred template counts. Generation probabilities in a later analysis came from a VDJ recombination model fitted to out-of-frame rearrangements, and those results were checked against IGoR. A later analysis scored TCR-TCR, TCR-HLA and TCR-CMV co-occurrence with hypergeometric tests, applying a repertoire-size bias correction to TCR pairs. False discovery rates were estimated in a later analysis by permuting HLA or CMV assignments 20 times. In a later analysis, co-occurring TCRs were grouped with DBSCAN, and TCRdist sequence similarity was added when clustering was performed within HLA-allele-positive subsets. Co-occurrence clustering excluded repertoires with fewer than 30,000 or more than 120,000 public chains, plus five with anomalous nucleotide sharing. The table comes from immuneACCESS by way of TCRdb, which keeps in-frame sequences with V and J called. Part of the clones is missing from these tables; in studies checked, under half for an unresolved V gene and the rest for unknown reasons. V and J calls plus clone size are reproduced from that table; the DNA served to infer D and trimming. The table for this sample lists roughly 98,000 clones; roughly 81% of them were counted only once. Together, the top ten hold 1.4% of the sample.

General findings and caveats noted by the study authors: Immune exposure information for the cohort was limited to CMV serostatus. A later analysis reported that several top co-occurrence clusters appeared linked to parvovirus B19, influenza, CMV and Epstein-Barr virus. Correlated functional status among segregating V segments might be attributable to linkage disequilibrium, but an unknown experimental factor could not be ruled out. Assigning TCR associations to individual alleles was difficult when HLA alleles, especially DR and DQ, strongly co-occurred. According to a later analysis, TCR association rates differed among HLA loci, with DRB1 alleles showing the most associated TCRs and HLA-C alleles showing the fewest. Because HLA typing was unavailable for some donors at each locus, only the typed subset was used in association tests. Presence/absence analyses assumed roughly uniform sequencing depth across donors, an assumption that may not hold. In an earlier analysis of 500 to 650 of the donors, most TCR beta V segments appeared in productive rearrangements about 87% or about 30% of the time, broadly matching IMGT annotations. Across donors, most TCR sequences were observed very rarely, whereas some public TCRs were present in many individuals. A cluster of highly shared sequence variants was judged likely to represent a technical artifact of the sequencing pipeline. V-gene and J-gene trimming of TCR beta chains was associated with a missense DCLRE1C variant in a later genetic analysis, and the association was replicated in an independent cohort. Because counts were too low, roughly 16 rarely observed V segments, including chromosome 9 orphons, were left out of the earlier analysis of a few hundred of the donors. A later analysis found that most CMV-associated TCR beta chains appeared HLA-restricted, with HLA associations seemingly driven largely by CMV exposure. The authors suggested that the approach could potentially be generalized to other disease states and immunological phenotypes. A further reported finding was that TCR beta sequences accurately predicted the HLA-A and HLA-B alleles for most subjects in the first cohort. According to a later genetic analysis, donors in an Asian-associated ancestry cluster had fewer N-insertions in productive TCRs than the approximately 630-donor mean. A total of 150 to 200 TCR beta chains were listed by the study as associated with cytomegalovirus. The cohort was sequenced for TCR beta chains only, and without alpha or paired-chain data the features that could be detected were limited. The classifier was reported to diagnose cytomegalovirus status with high specificity and sensitivity in both the original cohort and the validation cohort. Specific HLA alleles were associated with 15,000 to 20,000 TCR beta sequences at a false discovery rate of 0.05 in a later analysis. In vitro tests confirmed that a few of the cytomegalovirus-associated TCR beta chains recognize cytomegalovirus antigens. A later analysis found that HLA-associated TCR beta chains were more clonally expanded and had lower generation probabilities than equally common non-associated chains.

This TCR came from a man aged 40-49 years in good health and CMV-seronegative. The sequenced sample consisted of PBMCs.

The CDR3 amino acid sequence is: CATSGSPSEGEKLFF. The base sequence is TGTGCCACCAGCGGCAGTCCCTCGGAGGGCGAAAAACTGTTTTTT. This receptor chain uses TRBV15 and TRBJ1-4; the D segment cannot be called with confidence. The cysteine opens and the phenylalanine closes a CDR3 of 15 amino acids. Only CDR3 DNA is held: 45 bases, read in frame from base 1. From a lookup of the germline V gene (reference sequence), CDR1 and CDR2 are LNHNV and YYDKDF. A distance of 18 bases separates the germline ends of V and J, which lose 5 bases and 8 bases respectively.